Listed below are T cell receptor beta chains from one sample, sequenced in a study of blood T cell repertoires in COVID-19. This table comes from immunoSEQ multiplex PCR, and its TCRdb copy is limited to in-frame clones, with some not included. Here the sample spans 150,000 or so clones, 90% being singletons. Sequencing input: peripheral blood. These receptors came from a man over 45 with acute or convalescent COVID-19. The CDR3 runs from the conserved cysteine through the conserved F or W. Fields, in order: D gene, V gene, J gene, clone size, CDR3 protein, CDR3 DNA. The D gene is left open where the match is weak. Clone sizes are given selectively: once, few, many, or a class where the clone is expanded.

TRBD1,TRBV6-6,TRBJ1-6,.,CASSYGGTANSPLHF,TGTGCCAGCAGTTACGGCGGGACAGCAAATTCACCCCTCCACTTT
TRBD1,TRBV28,TRBJ1-2,.,CASSPPYRTGGLNYGYTF,TGTGCCAGCAGCCCACCCTATAGGACAGGGGGGCTTAACTATGGCTACACCTTC
.,TRBV4-1,TRBJ1-5,.,CASSHEDFQPQHF,TGCGCCAGCAGCCATGAAGACTTTCAGCCCCAGCATTTT
TRBD1,TRBV2,TRBJ2-2,.,CASRRPGTGITGELFF,TGTGCCAGCAGGCGTCCCGGGACAGGGATCACCGGGGAGCTGTTTTTT
TRBD1,TRBV6-6,TRBJ1-2,.,CASTGTVGYTF,TGTGCCAGCACTGGGACAGTTGGCTACACCTTC
.,TRBV7-9,TRBJ1-3,few,CASSFRPGPNPGNTIYF,TGTGCCAGCAGCTTTAGGCCAGGGCCAAACCCTGGAAACACCATATATTTT
TRBD1,TRBV19,TRBJ2-1,.,CASRRQGSYNEQFF,TGTGCCAGTAGAAGACAGGGTTCCTACAATGAGCAGTTCTTC
.,TRBV5-1,TRBJ1-1,.,CASSLGGDPRTEAFF,TGCGCCAGCAGCTTGGGGGGAGACCCGAGGACTGAAGCTTTCTTT
.,TRBV30,TRBJ2-4,.,CAWSVGWGRANIQYF,TGTGCCTGGAGTGTGGGGTGGGGCAGGGCCAACATTCAGTACTTC
TRBD1,TRBV28,TRBJ1-5,.,CASSPTTGGVGQPQHF,TGTGCCAGCAGCCCCACTACAGGGGGCGTGGGTCAGCCCCAGCATTTT
TRBD1,TRBV12-5,TRBJ1-1,.,CASGSTDRATEAFF,TGTGCTAGTGGATCCACCGACAGGGCCACTGAAGCTTTCTTT
TRBD1,TRBV6-2/TRBV6-3,TRBJ1-1,once,CASSPDRVAAFF,TGTGCCAGCAGTCCGGACAGGGTCGCAGCTTTCTTT
TRBD1,TRBV28,TRBJ2-2,.,CASSLRTGANTGELFF,TGTGCCAGCAGTTTACGGACAGGGGCGAACACCGGGGAGCTGTTTTTT
TRBD1,TRBV18,TRBJ1-6,.,CASSPPGQGNSPLHF,TGTGCCAGCTCACCGCCGGGACAGGGGAATTCACCCCTCCACTTT
TRBD1,TRBV7-8,TRBJ1-5,.,CASSLANRGFNQPQHF,TGTGCCAGCAGCTTAGCGAACAGGGGTTTTAATCAGCCCCAGCATTTT
TRBD1,TRBV28,TRBJ2-7,.,CASSPSDRAFYEQYF,TGTGCCAGCAGCCCCTCTGACAGGGCGTTCTACGAGCAGTACTTC
TRBD2,TRBV4-1,TRBJ2-1,.,CASSPPGLAGGLSYNEQFF,TGCGCCAGCAGCCCCCCGGGACTAGCGGGAGGACTCTCCTACAATGAGCAGTTCTTC
.,TRBV29-1,TRBJ2-2,.,CSVEDTNTGELFF,TGCAGCGTTGAAGACACGAACACCGGGGAGCTGTTTTTT
TRBD1,TRBV10-3,TRBJ1-2,.,CAISEGQGGLTF,TGTGCCATCAGTGAGGGACAGGGTGGCCTTACTTTC
.,TRBV27,TRBJ1-6,.,CASTMRGSSYNSPLHF,TGTGCCAGCACCATGAGGGGGAGCTCCTATAATTCACCCCTCCACTTT
TRBD2,TRBV7-2,TRBJ2-1,.,CASSLGLAGGGNEQFF,TGTGCCAGCAGCTTGGGACTAGCGGGGGGGGGCAATGAGCAGTTCTTC
.,TRBV6-6,TRBJ2-3,.,CASKGGGADTQYF,TGTGCCAGCAAGGGCGGGGGCGCAGATACGCAGTATTTT
TRBD2,TRBV4-1,TRBJ2-2,.,CASSQEGGRWTGELFF,TGCGCCAGCAGCCAAGAGGGCGGGAGGTGGACCGGGGAGCTGTTTTTT
TRBD2,TRBV18,TRBJ2-1,.,CASSPPSTSGVYNEQFF,TGTGCCAGCTCACCACCCTCGACTAGCGGGGTTTACAATGAGCAGTTCTTC
TRBD2,TRBV7-9,TRBJ2-1,.,CASSLAGLAGTNEQFF,TGTGCCAGCAGCTTAGCGGGACTAGCGGGGACCAATGAGCAGTTCTTC
TRBD2,TRBV7-9,TRBJ2-3,.,CASSASGSTDTQYF,TGTGCCAGCAGCGCTAGCGGGAGCACAGATACGCAGTATTTT
.,TRBV12-2,TRBJ1-4,.,CASRLGLGLSEKLFF,TGTGCAAGTCGCTTAGGTCTGGGCCTGAGCGAAAAACTGTTTTTT